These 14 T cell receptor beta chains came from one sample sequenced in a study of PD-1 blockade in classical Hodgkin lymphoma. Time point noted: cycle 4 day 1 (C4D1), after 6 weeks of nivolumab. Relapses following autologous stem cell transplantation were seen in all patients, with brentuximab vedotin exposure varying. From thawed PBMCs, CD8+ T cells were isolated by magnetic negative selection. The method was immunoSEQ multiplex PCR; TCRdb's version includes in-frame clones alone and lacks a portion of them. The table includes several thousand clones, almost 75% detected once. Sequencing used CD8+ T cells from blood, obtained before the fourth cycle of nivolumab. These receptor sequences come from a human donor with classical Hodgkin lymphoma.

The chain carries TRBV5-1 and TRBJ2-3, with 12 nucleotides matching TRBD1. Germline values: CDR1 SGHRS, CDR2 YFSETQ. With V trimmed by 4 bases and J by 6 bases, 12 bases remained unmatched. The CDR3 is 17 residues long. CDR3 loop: CASSQLPGQGAYDTQYF. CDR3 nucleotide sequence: TGCGCCAGCAGCCAACTCCCGGGACAGGGGGCTTATGATACGCAGTATTTT. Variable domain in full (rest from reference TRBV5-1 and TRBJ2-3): KAGVTQTPRYLIKTRGQQVTLSCSPISGHRSVSWYQQTPGQGLQFLFEYFSETQRNKGNFPGRFSGRQFSNSRSEMNVSTLELGDSALYLCASSQLPGQGAYDTQYFGPGTRLTVL.

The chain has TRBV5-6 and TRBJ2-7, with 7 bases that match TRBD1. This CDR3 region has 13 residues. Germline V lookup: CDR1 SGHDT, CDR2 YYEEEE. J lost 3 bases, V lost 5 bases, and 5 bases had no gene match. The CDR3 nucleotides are TGTGCCAGCAGTCCGACAGGGTTCTACGAGCAGTACTTC. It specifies CASSPTGFYEQYF.

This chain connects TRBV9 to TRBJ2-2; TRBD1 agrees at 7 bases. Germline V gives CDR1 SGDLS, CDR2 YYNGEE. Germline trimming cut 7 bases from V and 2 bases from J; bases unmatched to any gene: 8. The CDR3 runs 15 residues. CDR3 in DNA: TGTGCCAGCGGGACAGCTGACGCAAACACCGGGGAGCTGTTTTTT. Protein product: CASGTADANTGELFF.

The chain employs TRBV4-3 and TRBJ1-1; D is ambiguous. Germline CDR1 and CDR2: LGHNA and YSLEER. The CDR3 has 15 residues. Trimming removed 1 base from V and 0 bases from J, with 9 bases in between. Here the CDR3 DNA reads TGCGCCAGCAGCCAAGTTGAGGGAATGAACACTGAAGCTTTCTTT. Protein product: CASSQVEGMNTEAFF.

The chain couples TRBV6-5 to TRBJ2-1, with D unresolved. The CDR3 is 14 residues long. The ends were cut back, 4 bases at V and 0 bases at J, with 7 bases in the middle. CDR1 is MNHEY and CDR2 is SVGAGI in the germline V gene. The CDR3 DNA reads TGTGCCAGCAGTTCCGTAAGCTCCTACAATGAGCAGTTCTTC. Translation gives CASSSVSSYNEQFF.

The CDR3 DNA is TGTGCCAGTAGTCCAGGGCCTTCTCTGCCTAATGAAAAACTGTTTTTT. This gives the protein CASSPGPSLPNEKLFF. The J gene is TRBJ1-4, the V gene TRBV19; D perhaps matches TRBD1 (5 bases). The germline CDR1 and CDR2 sequences are LNHDA and SQIVND (reference sequence). The V and J ends lost 5 bases and 3 bases respectively, with 16 bases between them. CDR3 length equals 16 residues.

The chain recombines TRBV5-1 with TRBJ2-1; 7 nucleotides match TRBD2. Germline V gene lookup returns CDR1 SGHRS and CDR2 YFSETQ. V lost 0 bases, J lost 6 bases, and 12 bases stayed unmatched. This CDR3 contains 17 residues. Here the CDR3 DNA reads TGCGCCAGCAGCTTGGCATGGTGCGGGAGATGTTCCAATGAGCAGTTCTTC. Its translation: CASSLAWCGRCSNEQFF.

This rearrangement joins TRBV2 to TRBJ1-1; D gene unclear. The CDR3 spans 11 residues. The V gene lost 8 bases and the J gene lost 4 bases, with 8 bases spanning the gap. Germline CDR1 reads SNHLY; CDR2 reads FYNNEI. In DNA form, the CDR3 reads TGTGCCAGCGTCACAGCCACTGAAGCTTTCTTT. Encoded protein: CASVTATEAFF.

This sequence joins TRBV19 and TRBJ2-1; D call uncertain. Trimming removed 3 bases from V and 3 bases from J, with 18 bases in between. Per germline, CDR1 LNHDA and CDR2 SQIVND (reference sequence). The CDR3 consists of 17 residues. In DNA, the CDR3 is TGTGCCAGTAGTATCCGATCAAGCGAAGTCTTCTACAATGAGCAGTTCTTC. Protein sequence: CASSIRSSEVFYNEQFF.

The CDR3 nucleotides read TGTGCCAGCGGTGGGGGGGACACCATATATTTT. Translation gives CASGGGDTIYF. The J gene is TRBJ1-3, the V gene TRBV27; D might be TRBD1 (5 bases). This CDR3 is 11 amino acids long. V lost 8 bases and J 8 bases, leaving 10 bases between the germline ends. The germline gives CDR1 MNHEY, CDR2 SMNVEV (reference sequence).

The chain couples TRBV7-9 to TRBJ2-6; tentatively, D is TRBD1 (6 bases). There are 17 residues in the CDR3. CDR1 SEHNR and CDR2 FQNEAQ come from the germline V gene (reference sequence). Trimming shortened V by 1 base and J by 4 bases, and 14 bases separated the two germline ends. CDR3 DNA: TGTGCCAGCAGCTTAGGGGGACAAGGTGTAGGGGCCAACGTCCTGACTTTC. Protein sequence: CASSLGGQGVGANVLTF.

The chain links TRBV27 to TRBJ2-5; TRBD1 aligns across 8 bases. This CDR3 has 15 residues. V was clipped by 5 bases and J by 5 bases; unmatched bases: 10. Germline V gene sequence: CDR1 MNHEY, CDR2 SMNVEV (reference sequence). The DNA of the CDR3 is TGTGCCAGCAGTCCAACCCTCGACAGGGGTGAGACCCAGTACTTC. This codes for CASSPTLDRGETQYF.

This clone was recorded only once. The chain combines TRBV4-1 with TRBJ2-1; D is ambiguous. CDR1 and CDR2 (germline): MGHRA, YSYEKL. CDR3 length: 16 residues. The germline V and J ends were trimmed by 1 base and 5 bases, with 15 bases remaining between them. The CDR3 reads CASSQGGIGPNNEQFF. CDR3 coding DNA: TGCGCCAGCAGCCAAGGTGGCATTGGTCCCAACAATGAGCAGTTCTTC.

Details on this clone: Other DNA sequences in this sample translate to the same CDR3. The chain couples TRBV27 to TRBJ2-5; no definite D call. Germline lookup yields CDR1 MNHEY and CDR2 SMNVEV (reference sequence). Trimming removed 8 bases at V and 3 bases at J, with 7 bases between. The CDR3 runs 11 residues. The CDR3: CASGRKETQYF. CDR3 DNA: TGTGCCAGCGGTCGAAAAGAGACCCAGTACTTC.